This entry concerns a single T cell receptor (beta chain). Some clones are missing from TCRdb's copy, which holds only in-frame ones; the method was immunoSEQ multiplex PCR. The sample lists fewer than 200,000 clones, roughly 85% occurring once. The CDR3 runs to 13 residues. V lost 3 bases and J lost 3, with 7 bases in between. CDR1 is LNHDA, CDR2 SQIVND, per germline (reference sequence). The source of the sample is a study of blood T cell repertoires in COVID-19. Study overall: Material from acute and convalescent COVID-19 was sourced from the United States, Italy and Spain.

Sequenced sample: PBMCs or T cells enriched from blood (not recorded which). This sequence was found in a woman between 45 and 60 years old who had recovered from COVID-19. This chain uses TRBV19 with TRBJ2-3, with a tentative D call TRBD2 (6 bases). CDR3 DNA: TGTGCCAGTAGTATTGGAGGGACAGATACGCAGTATTTT. Translation: CASSIGGTDTQYF.